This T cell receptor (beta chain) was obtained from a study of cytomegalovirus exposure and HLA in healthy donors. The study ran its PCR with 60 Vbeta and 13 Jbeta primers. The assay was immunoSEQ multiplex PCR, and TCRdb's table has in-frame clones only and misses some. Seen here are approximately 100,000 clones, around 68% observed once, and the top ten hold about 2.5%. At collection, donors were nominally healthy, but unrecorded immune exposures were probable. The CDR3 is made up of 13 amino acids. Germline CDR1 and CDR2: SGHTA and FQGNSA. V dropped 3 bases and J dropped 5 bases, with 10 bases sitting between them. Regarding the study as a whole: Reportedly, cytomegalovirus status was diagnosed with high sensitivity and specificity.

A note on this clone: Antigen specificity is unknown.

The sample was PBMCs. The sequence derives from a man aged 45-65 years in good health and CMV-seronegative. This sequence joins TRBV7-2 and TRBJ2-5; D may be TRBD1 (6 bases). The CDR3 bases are TGTGCCAGCAGCTTCGACAGGCGGGAGACCCAGTACTTC. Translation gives CASSFDRRETQYF. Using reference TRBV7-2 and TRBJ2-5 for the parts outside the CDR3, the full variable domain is GAGVSQSPSNKVTEKGKDVELRCDPISGHTALYWYRQSLGQGLEFLIYFQGNSAPDKSGLPSDRFSAERTGGSVSTLTIQRTQQEDSAVYLCASSFDRRETQYFGPGTRLLVL.